This entry concerns a single TCR beta chain. Its antigen target is currently unknown. Per-base qualities were not stored, and no clone one base away is much larger. Genomic DNA was extracted with the Qiagen DNeasy kit from unsorted PBMCs and from negatively selected CD4+ and CD8+ fractions. Amplification of TCR beta CDR3 regions was done by immunoSEQ multiplex PCR with primers that anneal to V and J segments. Amplification bias was minimized using a synthetic immune receptor repertoire, and residual bias was removed computationally after sequencing. From the authors' description of their analysis: Custom Python scripts were used to quantify repertoire diversity as the Shannon entropy index. The unsorted, CD4+ and CD8+ repertoires were each analyzed separately, with the exception of combined analyses, where CD4+ and CD8+ sequences were merged in silico. A clone counted as expanded when the clone's frequency after treatment rose at least 2-fold relative to C1D1, and clones undetected at baseline were given a pseudocount of 0.5. Clones with 0 or 1 copy at C1D1 were defined as singleton clones, while clones with 2 or more copies were defined as non-singleton clones. Clones expanded in unsorted samples were annotated as CD4+, CD8+ or unknown by matching protein sequences in sorted samples from the same patient. Diversity changes from C1D1 to C4D1 were tested in paired samples using Wilcoxon tests. This is the immuneACCESS table as TCRdb keeps it, with only in-frame sequences that have V and J called. A part of the clones is gone; compared with another copy, unresolved V genes explain less than half, and the rest is unexplained. V and J calls and clone size are as listed in that table; D and trimming were resolved from the DNA. The sample data list 20,000 to 30,000 clones, and around 80% of these were observed just once. The ten largest account for around 8.3% of the sample.

The sample comes from a study of PD-1 blockade in classical Hodgkin lymphoma (dated by TCRdb to about 2020). Regarding the study in general: Nivolumab dosing was 3 mg/kg intravenously every 2 weeks, continuing until either disease progression or unacceptable toxicity. A peripheral blood immune signature of response to PD-1 blockade in classical Hodgkin lymphoma was defined using TCR beta sequencing and CyTOF. The study at large found these results: A significant rise by C4D1 was seen in CD4+ but not CD8+ TCR diversity (p=0.0027 vs p=0.16), with the rise being most apparent in complete responders (p=0.02). Baseline diversity similar to that of newly diagnosed patients was observed in trial patients achieving complete response, whereas significantly lower diversity was observed in partial responders and progressors. The study was limited to a single clinical trial cohort, and causes of repertoire differences, possibly disease activity or prior therapy, remained undefined. Baseline TCR diversity was reported to be lower in newly diagnosed patients than in healthy donors and to be lower still in relapsed/refractory patients. Lower diversity was observed in patients in whom nivolumab was started less than 1 year after ASCT, and these patients were excluded from later analyses so that confounding by immune reconstitution would be avoided.

The germline V gene specifies SGHRS as CDR1 and YFSETQ as CDR2. Cut back by 6 bases and 1 base, the V and J ends lie 13 bases apart. The CDR3 starts with the cysteine, ends with the phenylalanine, and has 14 residues. Only the CDR3 part of the read is kept: 42 bases, read in frame from the first base. The sample's time point, from its label and the paper: cycle 2 day 1 (C2D1) of nivolumab. All trial patients had relapsed after autologous stem cell transplantation, with cohorts A, B and C differing in prior brentuximab vedotin exposure. A total of about 51 patients with relapsed/refractory classical Hodgkin lymphoma made up the trial cohort, and each patient's best overall response was complete response, partial response or progressive disease. Single-agent nivolumab was administered to trial patients in the multi-cohort phase II CheckMate 205 trial. An independent review committee assessed best overall response by applying the 2007 International Working Group response criteria. Trial PBMCs were obtained immediately prior to nivolumab initiation (C1D1) and on therapy at cycle 2 day 1 and cycle 4 day 1. Peripheral blood was collected in 8 mL Vacutainer Cell Preparation Tubes, from which PBMCs were isolated by centrifugation and then cryopreserved.

The chain employs TRBV5-1 and TRBJ1-1; perhaps TRBD1 is the D gene, with 6 bases matching. This specimen was peripheral blood mononuclear cells (PBMCs), taken before the second cycle of nivolumab. The clonotype originates from a human donor with classical Hodgkin lymphoma. The CDR3 in this case is CASTEGGANTEAFF. The bases are TGCGCCAGCACCGAAGGGGGGGCGAACACTGAAGCTTTCTTT.